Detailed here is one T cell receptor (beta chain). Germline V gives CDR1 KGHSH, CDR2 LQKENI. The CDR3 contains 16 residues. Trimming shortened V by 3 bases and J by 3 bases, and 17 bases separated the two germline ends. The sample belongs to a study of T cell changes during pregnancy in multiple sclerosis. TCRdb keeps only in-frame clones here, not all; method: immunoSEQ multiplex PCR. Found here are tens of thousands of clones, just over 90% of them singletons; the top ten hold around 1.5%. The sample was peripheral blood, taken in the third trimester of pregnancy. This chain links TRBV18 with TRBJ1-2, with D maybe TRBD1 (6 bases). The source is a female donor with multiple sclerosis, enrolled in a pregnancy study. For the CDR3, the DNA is TGTGCCAGCTCACCCCCAGGACAGATCAATTACTATGGCTACACCTTC. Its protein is CASSPPGQINYYGYTF. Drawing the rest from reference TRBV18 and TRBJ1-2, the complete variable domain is NAGVMQNPRHLVRRRGQEARLRCSPMKGHSHVYWYRQLPEEGLKFMVYLQKENIIDESGMPKERFSAEFPKEGPSILRIQQVVRGDSAAYFCASSPPGQINYYGYTFGSGTRLTVV.